What follows are 29 T cell receptor beta chains derived from one specimen sequenced in a study of OX40 agonist ivuxolimab in advanced cancers. Data came from immunoSEQ multiplex PCR; TCRdb stores just in-frame clones and leaves some out. Counted here are roughly 53,000 clones, around nine tenths occurring once; the ten biggest clones make up approximately 1.6%. The material sequenced was CD4+ or CD8+ T cells sorted from blood, taken in a trial of the OX40 agonist ivuxolimab. The source is an adult with an advanced solid tumor such as melanoma, head and neck, liver or kidney cancer.

The V call is TRBV27, the J call TRBJ2-1; perhaps TRBD1 as D (5 bases). V was clipped by 2 bases and J by 9 bases, with 8 bases between them. The germline V gene encodes CDR1 MNHEY and CDR2 SMNVEV (reference sequence). There are 12 residues in the CDR3. The CDR3 bases are TGTGCCAGCAGTTTACAGGGCGGTGAGCAGTTCTTC. It codes for CASSLQGGEQFF.

The V and J genes are TRBV11-3 and TRBJ2-3; D call uncertain. The V end lost 1 base, the J end lost 3 bases, and 8 bases lay between the germline ends. The CDR3 is made up of 14 amino acids. CDR1 is SGHNT and CDR2 is YENEEA in the germline V gene. The CDR3 reads CASSLVGLTDTQYF. DNA for the CDR3: TGTGCCAGCAGCTTAGTTGGGTTGACAGATACGCAGTATTTT. Full variable domain (missing parts from reference TRBV11-3 and TRBJ2-3): EAGVVQSPRYKIIEKKQPVAFWCNPISGHNTLYWYLQNLGQGPELLIRYENEEAVDDSQLPKDRFSAERLKGVDSTLKIQPAELGDSAVYLCASSLVGLTDTQYFGPGTRLTVL.

The CDR3 nucleotides read TGTGCCAGTAGTATATTGCCTATGGGGACGGGGAATCAGCCCCAGCATTTT. Its protein product is CASSILPMGTGNQPQHF. V is TRBV19 and J is TRBJ1-5; D is possibly TRBD1 (5 bases). V was cut by 2 bases and J by 4 bases, with 18 bases left in between. Germline assignment: CDR1 LNHDA and CDR2 SQIVND (reference sequence). The CDR3 totals 17 residues.

The chain uses TRBV6-5 and TRBJ2-7; D not certain. Trimming shortened V by 3 bases and J by 5 bases, and 14 bases separated the two germline ends. The CDR3 is 14 amino acids. Germline V gene data show CDR1 as MNHEY and CDR2 as SVGAGI. CDR3 loop: CASSYYLGSDEQYF. CDR3 in DNA: TGTGCCAGCAGTTATTACTTGGGAAGTGACGAGCAGTACTTC.

The V call is TRBV29-1, the J call TRBJ2-3; no firm D call. Trimming removed 1 base from V and 3 bases from J, with 5 bases in between. This CDR3 is built from 12 residues. Germline CDR1 SQVTM, CDR2 ANQGSEA. The CDR3 loop reads CSVEGVTDTQYF. The DNA of the CDR3 is TGCAGCGTTGAAGGGGTTACAGATACGCAGTATTTT.

In DNA form, the CDR3 reads TGTGCCAGCAGGGGGAGGGGGAGCAATCAGCCCCAGCATTTT. Its translation is CASRGRGSNQPQHF. The rearrangement links TRBV27 to TRBJ1-5, with D possibly being TRBD1 (6 bases). V dropped 6 bases and J dropped 1 base, with 10 bases sitting between them. CDR1 MNHEY and CDR2 SMNVEV come from the germline V gene (reference sequence). The CDR3 is 14 residues long.

CDR3 sequence (DNA): TGTGCAAGTCGCCCGGACAGGGCCGGGGAGACCCAGTACTTC. The encoded protein is CASRPDRAGETQYF. V and J are TRBV12-2 and TRBJ2-5; TRBD1, the table's D call, lacks a check against the DNA. TRBV12-2 constitutes a pseudogene. CDR3 length: 14 amino acids.

V and J are TRBV10-1 and TRBJ2-1; the D gene is possibly TRBD2 (7 bases). V shed 5 bases and J shed 6 bases, with 14 bases lying between them. CDR1 is WNHNN and CDR2 is SYGVQD in the germline V gene (reference sequence). The CDR3 covers 14 residues. Written as DNA, the CDR3 is TGCGCCAGCAGTTTGGGGGGGGCGGCCAATGAGCAGTTCTTC. Encoded protein: CASSLGGAANEQFF.

The chain combines TRBV9 with TRBJ2-6, with D perhaps matching TRBD2 (6 bases). This CDR3 has 17 amino acids. Germline CDR1 SGDLS, CDR2 YYNGEE. V was clipped by 6 bases and J by 0 bases, with 16 bases between them. The CDR3 region has the DNA TGTGCCAGCATCTCGCGGGGATATCTCTCTGGGGCCAACGTCCTGACTTTC. Its translation is CASISRGYLSGANVLTF.

The chain recombines TRBV5-4 with TRBJ2-6, with TRBD2 as a possible D gene (6 bases). Germline lookup yields CDR1 SGHNT and CDR2 YYREEE (reference sequence). CDR3 length: 15 residues. The V and J ends lost 3 bases and 0 bases respectively, with 7 bases between them. In nucleotides, the CDR3 is TGTGCCAGCAGCTACGGGGGCTCTGGGGCCAACGTCCTGACTTTC. This sequence encodes CASSYGGSGANVLTF.

The V and J genes are TRBV7-2 and TRBJ2-3, with 9 positions matching TRBD2. The CDR3 loop spans 14 amino acids. The germline CDR1 and CDR2 sequences are SGHTA and FQGNSA. The junction had 6 bases not matched to a gene; V was cut back by 4 bases and J by 7 bases. The CDR3 sequence is CASSSSGDSNTQYF. CDR3 coding DNA: TGTGCCAGCAGCTCTAGCGGGGATAGTAATACGCAGTATTTT. The whole variable domain, remainder taken from reference TRBV7-2 and TRBJ2-3, is GAGVSQSPSNKVTEKGKDVELRCDPISGHTALYWYRQSLGQGLEFLIYFQGNSAPDKSGLPSDRFSAERTGGSVSTLTIQRTQQEDSAVYLCASSSSGDSNTQYFGPGTRLTVL.

The chain carries TRBV2 and TRBJ2-2; D is uncertain. The CDR3 is 13 residues long. CDR1 and CDR2 from the germline V gene are SNHLY and FYNNEI. V lost 6 bases and J 5 bases, leaving 10 bases between the germline ends. The CDR3 region is CASSLVRTGELFF. The CDR3 region has the DNA TGTGCCAGCAGCCTAGTGCGGACCGGGGAGCTGTTTTTT.

The J gene is TRBJ2-3, the V gene TRBV5-4; D ambiguous. V was clipped by 4 bases and J by 3 bases, with 12 bases between them. The germline CDR1 and CDR2 sequences are SGHNT and YYREEE (reference sequence). The CDR3 covers 14 residues. Here the CDR3 reads CASSEATATDTQYF. The CDR3 DNA is TGTGCCAGCAGCGAAGCGACTGCGACAGATACGCAGTATTTT.

The V gene is TRBV27, the J gene TRBJ2-5; D could derive from TRBD1 or TRBD2 (5 bases each). Germline CDR1 and CDR2: MNHEY and SMNVEV (reference sequence). This CDR3 contains 14 residues. Trimming shortened V by 5 bases and J by 2 bases, and 12 bases separated the two germline ends. The CDR3 DNA reads TGTGCCAGCAGTCCGACGGGGCAGCAAGAGACCCAGTACTTC. This codes for CASSPTGQQETQYF.

The V call is TRBV5-1, the J call TRBJ2-5; no reliable D call. Trimming removed 3 bases from V and 2 bases from J, with 11 bases in between. This CDR3 has 14 amino acids. Per the germline V gene, CDR1 is SGHRS and CDR2 is YFSETQ. The CDR3 DNA is TGCGCCAGCAGCTCCCTAACGGTACAAGAGACCCAGTACTTC. It codes for CASSSLTVQETQYF.

This clone was found a few times. The rearrangement uses TRBV11-3 and TRBJ2-1, with D possibly TRBD1 on 6 matching bases. The germline CDR1 and CDR2 sequences are SGHNT and YENEEA. The CDR3 length is 16 residues. Trimming left V 0 bases short and J 4 bases short, with 13 bases between. CDR3 bases: TGTGCCAGCAGCTTAGAAAAACGGACAGCATACAATGAGCAGTTCTTC. Translated: CASSLEKRTAYNEQFF.

CDR3 sequence reads: CASSAGRSYTF. The DNA of the CDR3 is TGTGCCAGCAGTGCGGGCCGTAGCTACACCTTC. The V and J genes are TRBV6-5 and TRBJ1-2; no reliable D call. Germline assignment: CDR1 MNHEY and CDR2 SVGAGI. This CDR3 comprises 11 residues. The V end was cut by 5 bases, the J end by 9 bases, with 10 bases between.

This chain uses TRBV9 with TRBJ2-5; 7 nucleotides match TRBD2. The trim removed 0 bases at V and 5 bases at J, leaving 7 bases unmatched. This CDR3 has 15 amino acids. Germline V gene data show CDR1 as SGDLS and CDR2 as YYNGEE. This CDR3 is CASSVVPTSSETQYF. CDR3 DNA: TGTGCCAGCAGCGTAGTTCCGACTAGCAGCGAGACCCAGTACTTC.

This clone has only a few counts. DNA of the CDR3: TGTGCCTGGACAGGAAGGGGCACTGAAGCTTTCTTT. Residues: CAWTGRGTEAFF. The chain employs TRBV30 and TRBJ1-1; TRBD1 is a possible D gene (5 bases). Germline assignment: CDR1 GTSNPN and CDR2 SVGIG (reference sequence). Between the trimmed V and J ends, which lost 4 bases and 4 bases, there was a span of 10 bases. CDR3 size: 12 residues.

This chain connects TRBV11-2 to TRBJ2-1; TRBD1 matches 7 bases. The CDR3 is 12 residues long. Germline V gene sequence: CDR1 SGHAT, CDR2 FQNNGV. V was pared by 5 bases and J by 8 bases, with 3 bases of the junction left unmatched. CDR3 nucleotides: TGTGCCAGCAGCCACGGACAGGATGAGCAGTTCTTC. As protein: CASSHGQDEQFF.

The chain links TRBV19 to TRBJ2-2; D is uncertain. Germline V gene data show CDR1 as LNHDA and CDR2 as SQIVND (reference sequence). This CDR3 spans 15 amino acids. The V end lost 1 base, the J end lost 3 bases, and 9 bases lay between the germline ends. The CDR3 sequence is CASSIGMWDTGELFF. In DNA, the CDR3 is TGTGCCAGTAGTATAGGGATGTGGGACACCGGGGAGCTGTTTTTT.

The CDR3 sequence is CASRWTGKGEKLFF. The CDR3 nucleotides read TGTGCCAGCAGGTGGACAGGGAAAGGTGAAAAACTGTTTTTT. V gene TRBV6-6 combines with J gene TRBJ1-4; 8 bases are a match to TRBD1. Germline V gives CDR1 MNHNY, CDR2 SVGAGI (reference sequence). The CDR3 extends over 14 amino acids. V gave up 6 bases and J gave up 7 bases; unmatched junction bases: 7.

Turning to this clone: Germline is not matched at one junction end, which may reflect a read error. The chain joins TRBV30 to TRBJ1-1, with 7 bases fitting TRBD1. Germline CDR1 is GTSNPN and CDR2 is SVGIG (reference sequence). The CDR3 is 12 residues long. The CDR3 sequence is CAGRQGNTEAFF. The CDR3, as DNA: TGTGCCGGGAGACAGGGGAACACTGAAGCTTTCTTT.

The chain is built from TRBV6-1 and TRBJ1-1; the D is unclear. The V and J ends lost 7 bases and 1 base respectively, with 4 bases between them. This CDR3 has 11 amino acids. CDR1 and CDR2 (germline): MNHNS, SASEGT. In nucleotides, the CDR3 is TGTGCCAGCAATAGGAACACTGAAGCTTTCTTT. Encoded protein: CASNRNTEAFF.

This clone was counted once. The V call is TRBV6-6, the J call TRBJ2-7, with D possibly TRBD1 on 5 matching bases. The CDR3 spans 15 residues. Between the trimmed V and J ends, which lost 2 bases and 4 bases, there was a span of 15 bases. Germline assignment: CDR1 MNHNY and CDR2 SVGAGI (reference sequence). For the CDR3, the DNA is TGTGCCAGCAGTTACGATTCGCAGGGATCTTACGAGCAGTACTTC. Translation gives CASSYDSQGSYEQYF.

V usage is TRBV18 and J usage is TRBJ1-1; D remains unclear. Per the germline V gene, CDR1 is KGHSH and CDR2 is LQKENI. This CDR3 contains 15 residues. Trimming took off 0 bases at V and 2 bases at J, with 10 bases between the two ends. The CDR3 reads CASSPPSLGNTEAFF. The CDR3 bases are TGTGCCAGCTCACCACCGAGTCTGGGAAACACTGAAGCTTTCTTT.

The genes are TRBV30 and TRBJ2-3; 8 positions agree with TRBD1. CDR1 is GTSNPN, CDR2 SVGIG, per germline (reference sequence). With V trimmed by 2 bases and J by 2 bases, 12 bases remained unmatched. The CDR3 spans 17 residues. As DNA, the CDR3 is TGTGCCTGGAGTCCGTATACCGGGACAGGATTCACAGATACGCAGTATTTT. Its protein product is CAWSPYTGTGFTDTQYF.

Only one count was recorded for this clone. V usage is TRBV5-1 and J usage is TRBJ2-3, with D tentatively TRBD2 (6 bases). This CDR3 has 14 amino acids. With 0 bases removed from V and 5 bases from J, the gap between germline ends came to 10 bases. Per germline, CDR1 SGHRS and CDR2 YFSETQ. The CDR3 protein is CASSLEGGEDTQYF. The DNA for the CDR3 is TGCGCCAGCAGCTTGGAGGGAGGAGAAGATACGCAGTATTTT.

This clone showed up just once. The V gene is TRBV19, the J gene TRBJ1-1; D perhaps matches TRBD1 (5 bases). Deletions cut 1 base from V and 11 bases from J, with 14 bases between. The length of the CDR3 is 13 residues. Per germline, CDR1 LNHDA and CDR2 SQIVND (reference sequence). Written as DNA, the CDR3 is TGTGCCAGTAGTATAGCCTCCGGGACGGGTGCTTTCTTT. Amino acids: CASSIASGTGAFF.